The 9 T cell receptor beta chains presented below share a single source sample, sequenced in a study of tumor-infiltrating lymphocytes in localized non-small cell lung cancer. Measured with immunoSEQ multiplex PCR; TCRdb has only the in-frame clones, and not every one. The sample includes roughly 2,000 clones, 50% to 65% of them seen just once. Source material: uninvolved lung tissue not adjacent to the tumor. These receptors originate from a human donor with non-small cell lung cancer. Some clones in this sample may be carry-over from other donors' samples.

This clone has a handful of counts. This sequence joins TRBV2 and TRBJ1-2; D is possibly TRBD1 (5 bases). The germline V and J ends were trimmed by 4 bases and 10 bases, with 16 bases remaining between them. Germline loops: CDR1 SNHLY, CDR2 FYNNEI. There are 13 residues in the CDR3. The CDR3, as DNA: TGTGCCAGCAGTGTCCAGGGCGCTATGGACTACACCTTC. Its translation: CASSVQGAMDYTF.

This clone was found once. The J gene is TRBJ2-7, the V gene TRBV7-2, with unresolved D. The CDR3 totals 11 residues. CDR1 and CDR2 (germline): SGHTA, FQGNSA. V lost 0 bases and J lost 6, with 3 bases in between. In DNA, the CDR3 is TGTGCCAGCAGCTTAGCGATCGAGCAGTACTTC. Residues: CASSLAIEQYF. The whole variable domain, filled in from reference TRBV7-2 and TRBJ2-7, reads GAGVSQSPSNKVTEKGKDVELRCDPISGHTALYWYRQSLGQGLEFLIYFQGNSAPDKSGLPSDRFSAERTGGSVSTLTIQRTQQEDSAVYLCASSLAIEQYFGPGTRLTVT.

The gene calls are TRBV10-1 and TRBJ2-1, with D tentatively TRBD1 or TRBD2 (5 bases each). Germline V lookup: CDR1 WNHNN, CDR2 SYGVQD (reference sequence). The ends were cut back, 1 base at V and 0 bases at J, with 10 bases in the middle. The CDR3 is made up of 16 amino acids. CDR3 loop: CASSEFGASSYNEQFF. The CDR3 bases are TGCGCCAGCAGTGAGTTCGGGGCGAGCTCCTACAATGAGCAGTTCTTC.

The CDR3 protein is CASHNWDRGYGYTF. The DNA for the CDR3 is TGTGCCAGCCATAATTGGGACAGGGGCTATGGCTACACCTTC. The chain uses TRBV6-1 and TRBJ1-2, with 10 nucleotides matching TRBD1. The germline V gene has CDR1 MNHNS and CDR2 SASEGT. This CDR3 has 14 residues. With 8 bases clipped from V and 4 bases from J, the junction kept 7 bases outside the gene matches.

This clone was seen more than once but under ten times. The chain combines TRBV27 with TRBJ2-5; 10 bases line up with TRBD2. V lost 2 bases and J lost 5; bases outside the gene matches: 5. The CDR3 is 15 amino acids. Germline lookup yields CDR1 MNHEY and CDR2 SMNVEV (reference sequence). DNA of the CDR3: TGTGCCAGCAGTTTAACTAGCGGGGCGTGGGAGACCCAGTACTTC. This translates into CASSLTSGAWETQYF.

V and J are TRBV11-2 and TRBJ1-4, with no clear D. The V and J ends lost 0 bases and 2 bases respectively, with 13 bases between them. CDR1 and CDR2 from the germline V gene are SGHAT and FQNNGV. The CDR3 covers 17 residues. The chain's CDR3 is CASSLERADGTNEKLFF. DNA for the CDR3: TGTGCCAGCAGCTTAGAACGGGCGGATGGGACTAATGAAAAACTGTTTTTT.

The CDR3 bases are TGTGCCAGCAGCTTCGACACCGGGGAGCTGTTTTTT. It translates to CASSFDTGELFF. The chain has TRBV7-8 and TRBJ2-2; no clear D gene. This CDR3 is built from 12 residues. CDR1 is SGHVS, CDR2 FQNEAQ, per germline. Trimming removed 3 bases from V and 3 bases from J, with 2 bases in between.

The chain employs TRBV30 and TRBJ2-3; D call uncertain. CDR1 and CDR2 from the germline V gene are GTSNPN and SVGIG (reference sequence). This CDR3 spans 13 amino acids. Trimming took off 1 base at V and 0 bases at J, with 5 bases between the two ends. CDR3 in DNA: TGTGCCTGGAGTGGAGACAGCACAGATACGCAGTATTTT. Translated: CAWSGDSTDTQYF.

The V call is TRBV29-1, the J call TRBJ2-1; TRBD1 might be the D (6 bases). CDR3 length: 12 amino acids. Germline CDR1 reads SQVTM; CDR2 reads ANQGSEA. With 6 bases removed from V and 4 bases from J, the gap between germline ends came to 10 bases. The CDR3 protein is CSVGHRYNEQFF. CDR3 bases: TGCAGCGTGGGACACCGATACAATGAGCAGTTCTTC.